These T cell receptor beta chains were read from a single sample in a study of T-cell memory formation after mild COVID-19. TCRdb used MiXCR to reprocess the 5' RACE reads, holding one entry per CDR3 protein. The sample has 300,000 to 350,000 distinct CDR3 sequences; 19% are singletons. The sample comprised PBMCs or a T cell subset sorted from them (not recorded which). These TCRs come from a young man who had mild COVID-19 (a few samples of this study predate the infection). Cell type and time point are not known. Each CDR3 is given with its conserved first and last residue. The order of the fields is J gene, D gene, V gene, clone size, CDR3 protein, CDR3 DNA. The D gene is left open where the match is weak. Where a row states a size, it is once, few, many or the class of an expanded clone; other rows omit it.

j_call: TRBJ1-6
d_call: -
v_call: TRBV5-5
clone_size: once
cdr3_aa: CASSWGDFYNSPLHF
cdr3_nt: TGTGCCAGCAGCTGGGGGGACTTCTATAATTCACCCCTCCACTTT

j_call: TRBJ2-3
d_call: TRBD2
v_call: TRBV4-1
clone_size: -
cdr3_aa: CASSQVRGGADTQYF
cdr3_nt: TGCGCCAGCAGCCAAGTACGGGGGGGGGCAGATACGCAGTATTTT

j_call: TRBJ2-7
d_call: -
v_call: TRBV12-3/TRBV12-4
clone_size: few
cdr3_aa: CASSLTRVVEQYF
cdr3_nt: TGTGCCAGCAGCCTGACGCGCGTAGTCGAGCAGTACTTC

j_call: TRBJ1-4
d_call: -
v_call: TRBV5-1
clone_size: -
cdr3_aa: CASSLRNFEKLFF
cdr3_nt: TGCGCCAGCAGCTTGAGGAACTTTGAAAAACTGTTTTTT

j_call: TRBJ2-1
d_call: -
v_call: TRBV6-2/TRBV6-3
clone_size: many
cdr3_aa: CASGLSISYNEQFF
cdr3_nt: TGTGCCAGCGGACTATCCATCTCCTACAATGAGCAGTTCTTC

j_call: TRBJ2-7
d_call: -
v_call: TRBV7-6
clone_size: many
cdr3_aa: CASSIVGRISYEQYF
cdr3_nt: TGTGCCAGCAGTATAGTAGGCAGGATCTCCTACGAGCAGTACTTC

j_call: TRBJ2-1
d_call: TRBD2
v_call: TRBV6-6
clone_size: -
cdr3_aa: CASTRQASGGNNEQFF
cdr3_nt: TGTGCCAGCACCCGGCAGGCTAGCGGGGGTAACAATGAGCAGTTCTTC

j_call: TRBJ1-2
d_call: TRBD1
v_call: TRBV11-1
clone_size: -
cdr3_aa: CASSSDRARGYTF
cdr3_nt: TGTGCCAGCAGCTCGGACAGGGCGAGAGGCTACACCTTC

j_call: TRBJ1-1
d_call: -
v_call: TRBV5-1
clone_size: many
cdr3_aa: CASSPGGIGTGRTEAFF
cdr3_nt: TGCGCCAGCAGCCCGGGGGGGATCGGGACCGGGAGAACTGAAGCTTTCTTT

j_call: TRBJ2-2
d_call: TRBD2
v_call: TRBV10-3
clone_size: -
cdr3_aa: CAISLTSGGTYTGELFF
cdr3_nt: TGTGCCATCAGTCTAACTAGCGGGGGGACGTACACCGGGGAGCTGTTTTTT

j_call: TRBJ1-2
d_call: -
v_call: TRBV5-1
clone_size: -
cdr3_aa: CASSLGDGRNHGYTF
cdr3_nt: TGCGCCAGCAGCTTGGGGGACGGGAGGAACCATGGCTACACCTTC

j_call: TRBJ1-1
d_call: -
v_call: TRBV7-2
clone_size: -
cdr3_aa: CASSSLVRNTEAFF
cdr3_nt: TGTGCCAGCAGCTCCCTGGTCAGGAACACTGAAGCTTTCTTT

j_call: TRBJ1-5
d_call: -
v_call: TRBV7-2
clone_size: -
cdr3_aa: CASSLVGLPQHF
cdr3_nt: TGTGCCAGCAGCTTAGTGGGACTGCCCCAGCATTTT

j_call: TRBJ2-5
d_call: -
v_call: TRBV5-1
clone_size: -
cdr3_aa: CASSLTGQDTQYF
cdr3_nt: TGCGCCAGCAGCTTGACGGGGCAGGACACCCAGTACTTC

j_call: TRBJ1-5
d_call: -
v_call: TRBV7-2
clone_size: -
cdr3_aa: CASSLDGGGNQPQHF
cdr3_nt: TGTGCCAGCAGCTTAGACGGGGGTGGCAATCAGCCCCAGCATTTT

j_call: TRBJ2-5
d_call: -
v_call: TRBV6-6
clone_size: -
cdr3_aa: CASTGWGRRSQETQYF
cdr3_nt: TGTGCCAGCACCGGGTGGGGACGCCGAAGTCAAGAGACCCAGTACTTC

j_call: TRBJ2-5
d_call: -
v_call: TRBV7-3
clone_size: -
cdr3_aa: CASSAGTMGFQETQYF
cdr3_nt: TGTGCCAGCAGCGCAGGCACCATGGGGTTCCAAGAGACCCAGTACTTC

j_call: TRBJ2-5
d_call: TRBD1
v_call: TRBV9
clone_size: few
cdr3_aa: CASSEMTGGFETQYF
cdr3_nt: TGTGCCAGCAGCGAAATGACAGGGGGATTCGAGACCCAGTACTTC

j_call: TRBJ2-3
d_call: TRBD2
v_call: TRBV5-4
clone_size: few
cdr3_aa: CASSRGLAGSTDTQYF
cdr3_nt: TGTGCCAGCAGCCGTGGACTAGCGGGAAGCACAGATACGCAGTATTTT

j_call: TRBJ2-7
d_call: TRBD1
v_call: TRBV7-9
clone_size: few
cdr3_aa: CAGGQALISGEQYF
cdr3_nt: TGTGCCGGAGGACAGGCCCTGATATCCGGCGAGCAGTACTTC

j_call: TRBJ1-3
d_call: -
v_call: TRBV12-3/TRBV12-4
clone_size: -
cdr3_aa: CASSSPTGTGNTIYF
cdr3_nt: TGTGCCAGCAGTTCCCCGACAGGAACTGGAAACACCATATATTTT

j_call: TRBJ1-1
d_call: -
v_call: TRBV6-2/TRBV6-3
clone_size: few
cdr3_aa: CASRSSNSNTEAFF
cdr3_nt: TGTGCCAGCAGGTCCTCTAACTCGAACACTGAAGCTTTCTTT

j_call: TRBJ2-3
d_call: -
v_call: TRBV12-3/TRBV12-4
clone_size: many
cdr3_aa: CASSLLTDTQYF
cdr3_nt: TGTGCCAGCAGTTTGTTGACAGATACGCAGTATTTT

j_call: TRBJ2-7
d_call: -
v_call: TRBV7-2
clone_size: -
cdr3_aa: CASSFHSTDYEQYF
cdr3_nt: TGTGCCAGCAGCTTCCACAGCACGGATTACGAGCAGTACTTC

j_call: TRBJ2-1
d_call: -
v_call: TRBV14
clone_size: many
cdr3_aa: CASRLSGFSYNEQFF
cdr3_nt: TGTGCCAGCAGACTTAGCGGATTCTCCTACAATGAGCAGTTCTTC

j_call: TRBJ2-3
d_call: -
v_call: TRBV29-1
clone_size: few
cdr3_aa: CSVDHTASRPDTQYF
cdr3_nt: TGCAGCGTTGATCATACGGCTAGCCGGCCAGATACGCAGTATTTT

j_call: TRBJ2-5
d_call: TRBD1
v_call: TRBV7-3
clone_size: many
cdr3_aa: CASSPTGLQETQYF
cdr3_nt: TGTGCCAGCAGCCCGACAGGGCTACAAGAGACCCAGTACTTC

j_call: TRBJ2-1
d_call: -
v_call: TRBV5-1
clone_size: few
cdr3_aa: CASSQTVSSYNEQFF
cdr3_nt: TGCGCCAGCAGCCAAACGGTGAGCTCCTACAATGAGCAGTTCTTC

j_call: TRBJ2-1
d_call: TRBD2
v_call: TRBV2
clone_size: many
cdr3_aa: CASSPGTSRYNEQFF
cdr3_nt: TGTGCCAGCAGTCCCGGGACTAGCCGTTACAATGAGCAGTTCTTC

j_call: TRBJ2-3
d_call: TRBD1
v_call: TRBV4-2
clone_size: -
cdr3_aa: CASSPIAGGIDTQYF
cdr3_nt: TGTGCCAGCAGCCCCATAGCAGGGGGTATAGATACGCAGTATTTT

j_call: TRBJ2-1
d_call: TRBD2
v_call: TRBV7-9
clone_size: -
cdr3_aa: CASSPAGGPSYNEQFF
cdr3_nt: TGTGCCAGCAGCCCAGCGGGGGGGCCGTCCTACAATGAGCAGTTCTTC

j_call: TRBJ1-1
d_call: -
v_call: TRBV2
clone_size: -
cdr3_aa: CATRDGSERGTEAFF
cdr3_nt: TGTGCCACCAGGGACGGAAGTGAACGAGGCACTGAAGCTTTCTTT

j_call: TRBJ2-7
d_call: -
v_call: TRBV20-1
clone_size: -
cdr3_aa: CSVIKPTGSSYEQYF
cdr3_nt: TGCAGTGTCATTAAGCCGACTGGGAGCTCCTACGAGCAGTACTTC